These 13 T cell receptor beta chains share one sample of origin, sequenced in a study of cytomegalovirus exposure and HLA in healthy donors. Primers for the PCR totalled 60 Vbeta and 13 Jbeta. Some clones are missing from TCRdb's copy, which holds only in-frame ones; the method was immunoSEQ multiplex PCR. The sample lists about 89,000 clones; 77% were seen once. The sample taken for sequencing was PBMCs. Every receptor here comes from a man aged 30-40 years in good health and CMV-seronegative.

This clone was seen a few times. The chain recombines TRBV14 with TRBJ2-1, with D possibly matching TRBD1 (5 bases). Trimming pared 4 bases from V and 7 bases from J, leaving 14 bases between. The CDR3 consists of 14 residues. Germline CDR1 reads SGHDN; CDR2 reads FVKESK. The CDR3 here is CASSRPGMVNEQFF. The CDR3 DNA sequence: TGTGCCAGCAGCCGACCAGGGATGGTGAATGAGCAGTTCTTC.

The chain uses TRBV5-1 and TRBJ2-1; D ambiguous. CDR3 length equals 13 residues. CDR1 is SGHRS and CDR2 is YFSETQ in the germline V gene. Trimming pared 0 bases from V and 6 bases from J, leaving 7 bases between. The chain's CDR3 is CASSLVVGNEQFF. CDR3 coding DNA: TGCGCCAGCAGCTTGGTCGTCGGCAATGAGCAGTTCTTC. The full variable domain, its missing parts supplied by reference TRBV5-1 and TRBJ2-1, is KAGVTQTPRYLIKTRGQQVTLSCSPISGHRSVSWYQQTPGQGLQFLFEYFSETQRNKGNFPGRFSGRQFSNSRSEMNVSTLELGDSALYLCASSLVVGNEQFFGPGTRLTVL.

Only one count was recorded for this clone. CDR3 amino acids: CASSHPGRPQHF. The CDR3 DNA follows: TGCGCCAGCAGCCACCCGGGTCGGCCCCAGCATTTT. This chain links TRBV4-1 with TRBJ1-5; no clear D gene. Trimming took 3 bases from V and 9 from J, leaving 9 bases between them. CDR1 is MGHRA and CDR2 is YSYEKL in the germline V gene. The CDR3 spans 12 residues.

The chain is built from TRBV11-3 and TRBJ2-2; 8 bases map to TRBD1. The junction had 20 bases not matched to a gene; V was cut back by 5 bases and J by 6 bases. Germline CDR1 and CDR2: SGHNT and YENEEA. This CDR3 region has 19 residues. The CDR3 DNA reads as TGTGCCAGCAGCCTTGAACAGGGGGGTACAGGGGTCGTGGCCGGGGAGCTGTTTTTT. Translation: CASSLEQGGTGVVAGELFF.

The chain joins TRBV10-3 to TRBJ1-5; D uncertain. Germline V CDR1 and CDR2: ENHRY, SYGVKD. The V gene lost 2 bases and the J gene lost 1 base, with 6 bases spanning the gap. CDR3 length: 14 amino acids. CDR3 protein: CAISEGVSNQPQHF. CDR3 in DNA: TGTGCCATCAGTGAGGGAGTCAGCAATCAGCCCCAGCATTTT.

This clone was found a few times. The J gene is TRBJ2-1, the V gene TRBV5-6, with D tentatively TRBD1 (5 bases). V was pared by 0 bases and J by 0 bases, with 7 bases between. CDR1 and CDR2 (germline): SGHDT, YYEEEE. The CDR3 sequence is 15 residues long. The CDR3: CASSLGGASYNEQFF. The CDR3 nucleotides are TGTGCCAGCAGCTTGGGTGGGGCCTCCTACAATGAGCAGTTCTTC. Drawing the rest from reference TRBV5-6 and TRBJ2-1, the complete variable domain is DAGVTQSPTHLIKTRGQQVTLRCSPKSGHDTVSWYQQALGQGPQFIFQYYEEEERQRGNFPDRFSGHQFPNYSSELNVNALLLGDSALYLCASSLGGASYNEQFFGPGTRLTVL.

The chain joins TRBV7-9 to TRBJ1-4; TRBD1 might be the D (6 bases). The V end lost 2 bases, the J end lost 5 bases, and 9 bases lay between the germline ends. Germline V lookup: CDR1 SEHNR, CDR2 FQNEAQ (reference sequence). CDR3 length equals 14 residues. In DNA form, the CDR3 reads TGTGCCAGCAGCTTAAGGGGGGGGAATGAAAAACTGTTTTTT. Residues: CASSLRGGNEKLFF.

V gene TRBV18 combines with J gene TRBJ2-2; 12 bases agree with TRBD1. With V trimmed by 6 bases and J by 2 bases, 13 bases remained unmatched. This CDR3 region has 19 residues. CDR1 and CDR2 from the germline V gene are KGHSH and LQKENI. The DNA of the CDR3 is TGTGCCAGCTCCCCCAACACCTCGGGACAGGGGGCAAACACCGGGGAGCTGTTTTTT. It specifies CASSPNTSGQGANTGELFF.

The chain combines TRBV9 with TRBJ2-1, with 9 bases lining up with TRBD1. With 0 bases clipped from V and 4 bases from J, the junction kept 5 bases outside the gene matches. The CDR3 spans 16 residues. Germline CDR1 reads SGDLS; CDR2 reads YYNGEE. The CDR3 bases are TGTGCCAGCAGCGTAGGACAGGGGGTACAATACAATGAGCAGTTCTTC. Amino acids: CASSVGQGVQYNEQFF. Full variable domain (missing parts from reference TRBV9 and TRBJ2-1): DSGVTQTPKHLITATGQRVTLRCSPRSGDLSVYWYQQSLDQGLQFLIQYYNGEERAKGNILERFSAQQFPDLHSELNLSSLELGDSALYFCASSVGQGVQYNEQFFGPGTRLTVL.

CDR3 in amino acids: CASSLSSGGRGEQYF. DNA for the CDR3: TGTGCCAGCAGTTTATCCTCGGGGGGGCGGGGAGAGCAGTACTTC. The V gene is TRBV27, the J gene TRBJ2-7; 8 nucleotides align to TRBD2. V shed 0 bases, J shed 7 bases, and the junction held 8 bases outside the gene matches. Germline CDR1 reads MNHEY; CDR2 reads SMNVEV (reference sequence). The CDR3 loop spans 15 amino acids.

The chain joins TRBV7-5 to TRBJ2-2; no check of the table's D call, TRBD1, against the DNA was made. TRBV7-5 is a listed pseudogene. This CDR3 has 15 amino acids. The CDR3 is CARRRDRVSAGELFF. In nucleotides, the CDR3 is TGTGCCAGAAGAAGAGACAGGGTATCGGCCGGGGAGCTGTTTTTT.

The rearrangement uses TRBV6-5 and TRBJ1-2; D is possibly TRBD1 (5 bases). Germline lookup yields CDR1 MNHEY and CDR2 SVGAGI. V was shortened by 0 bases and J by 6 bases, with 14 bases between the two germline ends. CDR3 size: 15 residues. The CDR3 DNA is TGTGCCAGCAGTTACTCCCTATCGGGGGGTGATGGCTACACCTTC. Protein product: CASSYSLSGGDGYTF.

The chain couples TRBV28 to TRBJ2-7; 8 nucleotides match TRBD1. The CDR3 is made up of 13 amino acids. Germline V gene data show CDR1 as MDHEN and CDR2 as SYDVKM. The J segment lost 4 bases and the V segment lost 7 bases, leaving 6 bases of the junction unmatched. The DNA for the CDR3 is TGTGCCAGCAAACGGACAGGGTCGTACGAGCAGTACTTC. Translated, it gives CASKRTGSYEQYF.